This TCR beta chain was captured in a study of cytomegalovirus exposure and HLA in healthy donors. V was clipped by 1 base and J by 5 bases; unmatched bases: 14. Germline V gene lookup returns CDR1 MNHNS and CDR2 SASEGT. The CDR3 has 18 amino acids. PCR used 60 Vbeta primers and 13 Jbeta primers. Produced via immunoSEQ multiplex PCR; TCRdb's table is partial and in-frame only. In total, the table holds about 48,000 clones. This clonotype originated in a woman between 35 and 50 years old in good health and CMV-seronegative. Sample: PBMCs. The genes are TRBV6-1 and TRBJ2-7; TRBD2 agrees at 10 bases. CDR3 amino acids: CASSEGRNVLAGVNEQYF. In DNA form, the CDR3 reads TGTGCCAGCAGTGAAGGCCGGAATGTTCTAGCGGGAGTAAACGAGCAGTACTTC.